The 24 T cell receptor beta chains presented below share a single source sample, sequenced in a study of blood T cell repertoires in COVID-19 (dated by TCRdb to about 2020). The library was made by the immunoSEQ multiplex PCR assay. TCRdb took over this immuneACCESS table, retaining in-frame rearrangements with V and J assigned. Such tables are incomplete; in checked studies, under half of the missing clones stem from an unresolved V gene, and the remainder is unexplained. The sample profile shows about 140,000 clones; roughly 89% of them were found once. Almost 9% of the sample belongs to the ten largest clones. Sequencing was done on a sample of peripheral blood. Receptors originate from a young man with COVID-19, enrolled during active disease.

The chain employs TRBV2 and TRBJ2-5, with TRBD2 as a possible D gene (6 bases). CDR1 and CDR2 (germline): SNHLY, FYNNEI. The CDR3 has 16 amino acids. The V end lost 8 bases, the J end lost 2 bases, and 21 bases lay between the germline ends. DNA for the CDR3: TGTGCCAGCTCCGGGCCCTCCGGGGGAATGCAAGAGACCCAGTACTTC. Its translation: CASSGPSGGMQETQYF.

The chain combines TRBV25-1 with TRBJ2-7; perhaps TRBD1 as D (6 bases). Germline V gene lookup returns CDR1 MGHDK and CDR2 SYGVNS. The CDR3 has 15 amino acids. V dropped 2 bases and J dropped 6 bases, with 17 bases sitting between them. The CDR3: CASSEQGLKTTEQYF. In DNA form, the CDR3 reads TGTGCCAGCAGTGAACAGGGGCTTAAGACCACCGAGCAGTACTTC.

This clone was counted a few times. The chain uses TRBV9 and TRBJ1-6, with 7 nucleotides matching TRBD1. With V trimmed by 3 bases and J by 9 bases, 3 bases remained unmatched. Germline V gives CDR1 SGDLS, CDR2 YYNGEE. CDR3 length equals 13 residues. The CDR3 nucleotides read TGTGCCAGCAGCGCAGGGACAGTTTCACCCCTCCACTTT. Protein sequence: CASSAGTVSPLHF.

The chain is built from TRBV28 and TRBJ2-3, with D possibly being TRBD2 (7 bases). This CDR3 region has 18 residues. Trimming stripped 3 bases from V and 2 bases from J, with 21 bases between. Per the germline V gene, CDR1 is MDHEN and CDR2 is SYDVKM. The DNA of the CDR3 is TGTGCCAGCAGTTTTTCGCTAGGCGGGGGACAATTCACAGATACGCAGTATTTT. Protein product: CASSFSLGGGQFTDTQYF. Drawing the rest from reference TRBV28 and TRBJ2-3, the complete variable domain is DVKVTQSSRYLVKRTGEKVFLECVQDMDHENMFWYRQDPGLGLRLIYFSYDVKMKEKGDIPEGYSVSREKKERFSLILESASTNQTSMYLCASSFSLGGGQFTDTQYFGPGTRLTVL.

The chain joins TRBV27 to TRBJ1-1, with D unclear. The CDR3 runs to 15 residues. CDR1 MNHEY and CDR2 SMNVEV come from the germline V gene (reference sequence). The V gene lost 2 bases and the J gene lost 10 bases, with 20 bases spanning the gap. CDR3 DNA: TGTGCCAGCAGTTTAAAACAGTCCTTTTATGCCCGAGCTTTCTTT. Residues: CASSLKQSFYARAFF.

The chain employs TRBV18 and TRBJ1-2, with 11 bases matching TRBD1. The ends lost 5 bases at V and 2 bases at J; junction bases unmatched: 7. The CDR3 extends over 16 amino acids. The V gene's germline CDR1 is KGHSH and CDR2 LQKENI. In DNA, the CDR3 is TGTGCCAGCTCAGCCACCGGGACAGGGGGAAACTATGGCTACACCTTC. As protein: CASSATGTGGNYGYTF.

The CDR3, as DNA: TGTGCCAGCAGTAGAGGACAGAGACCTGAAGCTTTCTTT. It is translated as CASSRGQRPEAFF. The chain joins TRBV12-3 or TRBV12-4 to TRBJ1-1; tentatively, D is TRBD1 (6 bases). The V end was cut by 5 bases, the J end by 6 bases, with 13 bases between. CDR3 size: 13 residues.

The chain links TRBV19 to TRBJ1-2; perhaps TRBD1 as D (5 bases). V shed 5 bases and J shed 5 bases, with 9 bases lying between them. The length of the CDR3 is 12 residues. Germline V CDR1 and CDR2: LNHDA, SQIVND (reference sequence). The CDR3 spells CASSAGGYGYTF. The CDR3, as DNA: TGTGCCAGTAGTGCGGGGGGATATGGCTACACCTTC. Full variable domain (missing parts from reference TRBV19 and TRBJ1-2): DGGITQSPKYLFRKEGQNVTLSCEQNLNHDAMYWYRQDPGQGLRLIYYSQIVNDFQKGDIAEGYSVSREKKESFPLTVTSAQKNPTAFYLCASSAGGYGYTFGSGTRLTVV.

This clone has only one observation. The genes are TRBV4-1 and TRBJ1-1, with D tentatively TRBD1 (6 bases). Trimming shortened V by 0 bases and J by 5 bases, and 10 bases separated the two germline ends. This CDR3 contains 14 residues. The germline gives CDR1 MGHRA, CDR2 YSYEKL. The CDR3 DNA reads TGCGCCAGCAGCCAAGATCCAGGGGCGACTGAAGCTTTCTTT. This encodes CASSQDPGATEAFF.

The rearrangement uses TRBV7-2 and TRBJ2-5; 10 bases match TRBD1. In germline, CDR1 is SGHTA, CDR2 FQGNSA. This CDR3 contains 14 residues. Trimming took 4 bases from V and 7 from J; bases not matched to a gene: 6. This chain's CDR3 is CASSSGTGAWTQYF. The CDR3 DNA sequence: TGTGCCAGCAGCTCAGGGACAGGGGCTTGGACCCAGTACTTC. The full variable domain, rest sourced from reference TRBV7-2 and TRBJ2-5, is GAGVSQSPSNKVTEKGKDVELRCDPISGHTALYWYRQSLGQGLEFLIYFQGNSAPDKSGLPSDRFSAERTGGSVSTLTIQRTQQEDSAVYLCASSSGTGAWTQYFGPGTRLLVL.

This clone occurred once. CDR3 loop: CASSKDQGRQPQHF. In DNA, the CDR3 is TGTGCCAGCAGCAAAGACCAGGGCAGACAGCCCCAGCATTTT. The genes are TRBV11-2 and TRBJ1-5, with D perhaps TRBD1 (5 bases). V gave up 5 bases and J gave up 7 bases, with 15 bases separating them. Germline values: CDR1 SGHAT, CDR2 FQNNGV. This CDR3 comprises 14 residues.

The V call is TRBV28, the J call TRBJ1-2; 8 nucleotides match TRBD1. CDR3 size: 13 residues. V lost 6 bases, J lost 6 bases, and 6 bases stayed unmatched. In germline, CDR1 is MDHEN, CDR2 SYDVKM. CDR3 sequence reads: CASRPQGADGYTF. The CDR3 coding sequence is TGTGCCAGCAGACCTCAGGGGGCCGATGGCTACACCTTC.

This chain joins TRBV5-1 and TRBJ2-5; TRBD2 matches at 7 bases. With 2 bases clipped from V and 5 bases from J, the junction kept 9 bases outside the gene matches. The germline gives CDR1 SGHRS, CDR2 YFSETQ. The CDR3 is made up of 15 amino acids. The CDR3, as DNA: TGCGCCAGCAGCTTATCGACTAGCTCGGGGGAGACCCAGTACTTC. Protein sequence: CASSLSTSSGETQYF.

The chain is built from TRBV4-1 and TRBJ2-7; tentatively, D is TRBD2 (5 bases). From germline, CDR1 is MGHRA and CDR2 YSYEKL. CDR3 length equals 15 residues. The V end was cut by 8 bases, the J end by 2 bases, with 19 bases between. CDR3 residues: CASAAVGSGAYEQYF. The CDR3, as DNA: TGCGCCAGCGCAGCGGTCGGCAGTGGGGCCTACGAGCAGTACTTC.

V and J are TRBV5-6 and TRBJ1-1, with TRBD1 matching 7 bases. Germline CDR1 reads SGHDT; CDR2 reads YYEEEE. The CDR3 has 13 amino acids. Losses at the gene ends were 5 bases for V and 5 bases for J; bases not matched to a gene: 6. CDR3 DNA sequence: TGTGCCAGCAGTCGGGACAGAGGGACTGAAGCTTTCTTT. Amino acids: CASSRDRGTEAFF.

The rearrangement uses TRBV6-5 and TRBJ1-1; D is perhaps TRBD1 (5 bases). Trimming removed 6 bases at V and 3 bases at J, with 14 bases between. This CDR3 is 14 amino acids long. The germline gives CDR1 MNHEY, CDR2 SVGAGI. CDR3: CASRSPGRDTEAFF. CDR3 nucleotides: TGTGCCAGCAGGTCCCCGGGCAGGGACACTGAAGCTTTCTTT.

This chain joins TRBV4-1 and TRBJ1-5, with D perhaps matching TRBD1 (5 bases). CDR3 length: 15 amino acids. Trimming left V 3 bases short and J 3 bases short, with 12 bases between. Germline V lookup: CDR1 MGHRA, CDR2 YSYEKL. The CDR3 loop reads CASSHPSGSNQPQHF. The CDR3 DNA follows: TGCGCCAGCAGCCACCCTTCAGGGTCCAATCAGCCCCAGCATTTT.

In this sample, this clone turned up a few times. CDR3 loop: CASSLQGSHQPQHF. Written as DNA, the CDR3 is TGTGCCAGCAGTTTACAGGGGTCCCATCAGCCCCAGCATTTT. The gene calls are TRBV2 and TRBJ1-5, with 7 bases identical to TRBD1. The CDR3 has 14 residues. Germline CDR1 is SNHLY and CDR2 is FYNNEI. V lost 5 bases and J lost 5; bases outside the gene matches: 6.

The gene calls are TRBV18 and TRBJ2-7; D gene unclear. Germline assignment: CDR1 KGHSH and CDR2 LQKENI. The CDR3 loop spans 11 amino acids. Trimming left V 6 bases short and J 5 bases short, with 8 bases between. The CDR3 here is CASSQRDEQYF. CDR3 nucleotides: TGTGCCAGCTCCCAACGGGACGAGCAGTACTTC.

The CDR3 is CASSQDMGREDVTDTQYF. The CDR3 DNA reads TGTGCCAGCAGCCAAGATATGGGGCGGGAAGATGTCACAGATACGCAGTATTTT. The gene calls are TRBV3-1 (or the pseudogene TRBV3-2) and TRBJ2-3; D may be TRBD2 (6 bases). The CDR3 totals 18 residues. The germline V and J ends were trimmed by 0 bases and 2 bases, with 18 bases remaining between them. Germline V lookup: CDR1 LGHDT, CDR2 YNNKEL (reference sequence).

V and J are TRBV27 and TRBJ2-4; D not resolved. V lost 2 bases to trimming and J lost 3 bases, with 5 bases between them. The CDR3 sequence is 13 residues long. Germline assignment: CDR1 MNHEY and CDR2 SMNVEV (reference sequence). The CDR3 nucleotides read TGTGCCAGCAGTTTAGGGCGCAAAAACATTCAGTACTTC. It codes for CASSLGRKNIQYF.

CDR3 nucleotide sequence: TGTGCCAGTAGCTCGACAGCTGGGGCCAACGTCCTGACTTTC. Amino acids: CASSSTAGANVLTF. The chain uses TRBV19 and TRBJ2-6; D possibly corresponds to TRBD1 (5 bases). Between the trimmed V and J ends, which lost 6 bases and 2 bases, there was a span of 8 bases. The CDR3 is made up of 14 amino acids. CDR1 is LNHDA, CDR2 SQIVND, per germline (reference sequence).

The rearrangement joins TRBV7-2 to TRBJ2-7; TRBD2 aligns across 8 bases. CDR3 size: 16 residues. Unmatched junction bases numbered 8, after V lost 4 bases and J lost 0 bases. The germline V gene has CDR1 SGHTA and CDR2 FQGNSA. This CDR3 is CASSSGLASSSYEQYF. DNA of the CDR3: TGTGCCAGCAGCTCAGGACTAGCATCAAGCTCCTACGAGCAGTACTTC.

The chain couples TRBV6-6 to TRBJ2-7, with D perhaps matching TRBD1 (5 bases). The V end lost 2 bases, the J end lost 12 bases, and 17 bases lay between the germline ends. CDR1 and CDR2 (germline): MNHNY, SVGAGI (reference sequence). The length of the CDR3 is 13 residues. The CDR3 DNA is TGTGCCAGCAGTTACCTGCCAGAACAGGAAGGGTACTTC. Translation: CASSYLPEQEGYF.